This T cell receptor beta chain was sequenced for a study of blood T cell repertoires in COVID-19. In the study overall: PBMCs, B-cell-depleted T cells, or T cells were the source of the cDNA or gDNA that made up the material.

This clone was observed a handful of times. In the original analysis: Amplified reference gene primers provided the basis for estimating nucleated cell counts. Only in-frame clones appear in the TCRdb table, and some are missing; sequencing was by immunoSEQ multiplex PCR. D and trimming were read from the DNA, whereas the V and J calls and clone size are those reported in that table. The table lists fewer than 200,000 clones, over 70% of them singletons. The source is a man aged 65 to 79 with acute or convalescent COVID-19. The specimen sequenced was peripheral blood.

CDR3 bases: TGTGCCAGTAGTATAGATCGGGAGACCCAGTACTTC. Translating it yields CASSIDRETQYF. The J gene is TRBJ2-5, the V gene TRBV19; D is uncertain. CDR1 and CDR2 (germline): LNHDA, SQIVND (reference sequence). Trimming removed 0 bases at V and 5 bases at J, with 4 bases between. There are 12 residues in the CDR3.